The following is a T cell receptor beta chain sequence with its context. This clonotype was seen repeatedly, ten times or more. It lacks a known antigen. No qualities accompany the bases; no much larger clone lies one base away. This specimen belongs to a study of T cells in Graves' hyperthyroidism and ophthalmopathy (dated by TCRdb to about 2019). For context, the study as a whole: Peripheral blood was sampled at the time of initial diagnosis, prior to any treatment. TCR V-J signatures able to tell the groups apart were searched for in a discovery cohort of 100 or so patients, of whom more than 40 had Graves' ophthalmopathy and 55 to 60 had stable Graves' hyperthyroidism. Whether ophthalmopathy could be predicted prospectively was tested in an independent validation cohort made up of roughly 20 hyperthyroidism patients plus 17 patients who later progressed to ophthalmopathy. For training and testing, the approximately 97 patients in the discovery cohort were randomly divided in a 7:3 ratio. Thyroid tissue and blood T-cell repertoires from more than 5 Graves' hyperthyroidism patients were also compared in the study. Following sampling, methimazole starting at 30 mg daily was given to hyperthyroidism patients, and high-dose intravenous methylprednisolone was given to ophthalmopathy patients. The paper reports TCR Vbeta CDR3 sequencing of approximately 140 peripheral blood samples: under 45 ophthalmopathy, around 80 hyperthyroidism and 17 progressor patients.

Hyperthyroidism patients were aged 18 to 65 years and newly diagnosed, with disease duration of less than 2 months. Patients with uncontrolled infections, other autoimmune diseases, pregnancy or lactation were excluded. Diagnoses relied on clinical symptoms, serum thyroxine and TRAb, thyroid ultrasound and orbital computed tomography. For progressor patients, blood was drawn at the first diagnosis of hyperthyroidism, before any ophthalmopathy symptoms had appeared. PBMCs were separated from under 12 ml of fresh peripheral blood using Ficoll-Paque density gradient centrifugation. Progressor patients were first diagnosed with Graves' hyperthyroidism and then developed ophthalmopathy during follow-up. Trizol reagent was used to extract total RNA, and RNA quality was then checked on an Agilent 2100 Bioanalyzer. The TCR beta CDR3 regions were amplified from the RNA transcripts. A first-round RT-PCR of the TCR CDR3 used the HTBI primer set with the Qiagen OneStep RT-PCR kit. Libraries were constructed in a second round of multiplex PCR, after which size selection and purification were carried out. Paired-end sequencing of the libraries was performed with 100 bp reads on an Illumina HiSeq2000. Regarding the original processing steps: SOAPnuke was used to process the raw data, throwing out any read that contained adapters or uncalled bases, had a mean Phred below 15, or lacked an exact constant-primer or identifier match. COPE v1.2.5 was used to merge the high-quality paired reads, and each unique nucleotide sequence was defined as a clonotype. Clonotypes were aligned to IMGT TRBV, TRBD and TRBJ reference segments using MiTCR v1.1. Analysis was restricted to V-J combinations with a frequency above 0.0001, which covered 98% to 99.2% of repertoires. A TCS score was defined as the ratio of F50 (clonal expansion) to E x V (chaos), with BLOSUM62-based TCRdist applied between CDR3 peptides within each V-J. Welch's t-statistics and random forest reduced 450 to 600 V-J features to 13, which were used in a naive Bayes classifier (R e1071). The raw public data were reprocessed by TCRdb itself: fastp quality trimming at Q25, MiXCR clonotype calling, in-frame beta chains only. Identical CDR3 protein sequences are pooled into one entry, listed with their most common genes and DNA. What appears here as the V and J calls and clone size reflects TCRdb's work, not the paper's. Present in this sample are about 360,000 distinct CDR3 sequences, around an eighth of which were seen just once. The leading ten clones occupy about a fifth of the sample.

V is cut by 4 bases and J by 1 base, and the space between the germline ends is 13 bases. The germline V gene yields MDHEN for CDR1 and SYDVKM for CDR2. The CDR3, cysteine through phenylalanine, is 15 amino acids long. The only DNA kept is the CDR3, 45 bases in frame from the first base. What the work shows at the level of the full study, not this receptor alone: Most expanded thyroid clonotypes (frequency above 0.001) were also detected in blood, a finding suggesting that blood repertoires may reflect thyroid immune responses. In validation, the model predicted progression to ophthalmopathy a median of roughly 6.2 months before onset, with roughly 70% sensitivity and just under 75% specificity. Ophthalmopathy was separated from stable hyperthyroidism by a 13 V-J signature model, with approximately 86% sensitivity and roughly 81% specificity obtained in cross-validation and 80%/75% obtained in testing. Sample size was not statistically predetermined, and blinding of investigators to group allocation was not performed.

The sequenced material came from blood. This clonotype originated in a man aged 25-45 years with Graves' hyperthyroidism that later progressed to Graves' ophthalmopathy. This sequence uses TRBV28 and TRBJ2-5; the D segment is perhaps TRBD1 or TRBD2, each sharing 5 matched bases. Here the CDR3 is given as CASSSPGTAQETQYF. The nucleotide sequence reads as follows: TGTGCCAGCAGTTCCCCCGGGACGGCCCAAGAGACCCAGTACTTC.